The clone carrying this T cell receptor beta chain was observed many times. Its antigen is not known. For TCRbeta, the library was prepared with unique molecular identifiers. TCRdb independently ran MiXCR on the PCR reads; one entry per CDR3 protein. The sample lists roughly 180,000 distinct CDR3 sequences, approximately 12% occurring once. Losses at the gene ends were 5 bases for V and 1 base for J; bases not matched to a gene: 10. This CDR3 spans 16 amino acids. CDR1 and CDR2 from the germline V gene are SQVTM and ANQGSEA. The sample originates from a study of T-cell reconstitution after alpha-beta-depleted transplantation in children. General study points: Newly produced T cells mostly provided counts and TCRbeta diversity after one year, as hyperexpanded clones declined.

Sequenced here: PBMCs, sampled before TCRalphabeta/CD19-depleted stem cell transplant. The chain carries TRBV29-1 and TRBJ1-1, with 10 nucleotides matching TRBD1. The receptor's source is a boy between 2 and 10 years old with acute myeloid leukemia, due to receive a stem cell transplant. CDR3 residues: CSVYPDRGLKNTEAFF. The CDR3 coding sequence is TGCAGCGTTTATCCAGACAGGGGGCTTAAGAACACTGAAGCTTTCTTT.